The next 2 T cell receptor beta chains were all read from a single sample in a study of T cell repertoires in cytomegalovirus infection. TCRdb re-analysed the reads in MiXCR, keeping a single row per CDR3 protein. The data contain 200,000 to 250,000 distinct CDR3 sequences, around 35% of them singletons. No antigen has been assigned to these receptors. This specimen was CD8+ T cells from cultured PBMCs, taken from culture after CMV antigen stimulation. These receptors originate from a human donor in good health (CMV status not recorded). Some clones in this sample may be carry-over from other donors' samples.

The CDR3 loop is CASTPPEATGSNQPQHF. CDR3 bases: TGTGCCAGCACCCCCCCGGAGGCTACAGGTAGCAATCAGCCCCAGCATTTT. The chain couples TRBV12-3 or TRBV12-4 to TRBJ1-5; D is possibly TRBD1 (5 bases). Trimming took off 7 bases at V and 0 bases at J, with 19 bases between the two ends. The CDR3 sequence is 17 residues long.

The chain carries TRBV6-5 and TRBJ2-1; 8 nucleotides line up with TRBD1. V lost 2 bases to trimming and J lost 6 bases; unmatched junction nucleotides: 3. This CDR3 is built from 14 residues. Germline lookup yields CDR1 MNHEY and CDR2 SVGAGI. The CDR3 loop reads CASSYPDRGNEQFF. CDR3 sequence (DNA): TGTGCCAGCAGTTACCCAGACAGGGGCAATGAGCAGTTCTTC.